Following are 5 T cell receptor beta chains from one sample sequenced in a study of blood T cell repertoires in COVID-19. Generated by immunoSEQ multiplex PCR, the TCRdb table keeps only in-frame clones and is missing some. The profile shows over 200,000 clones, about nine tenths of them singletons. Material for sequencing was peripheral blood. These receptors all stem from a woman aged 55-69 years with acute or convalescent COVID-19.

CDR3 sequence: CASRRDRQETQYF. The DNA of the CDR3 is TGTGCCAGCAGGCGGGACAGACAAGAGACCCAGTACTTC. The chain joins TRBV2 to TRBJ2-5, with D perhaps matching TRBD1 (7 bases). V gave up 6 bases and J gave up 2 bases, with 10 bases separating them. In germline, CDR1 is SNHLY, CDR2 FYNNEI. The CDR3 consists of 13 residues.

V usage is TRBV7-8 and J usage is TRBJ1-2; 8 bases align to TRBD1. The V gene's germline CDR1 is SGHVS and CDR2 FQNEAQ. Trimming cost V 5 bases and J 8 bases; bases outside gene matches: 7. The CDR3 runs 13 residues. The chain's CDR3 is CASSRPTGAGYTF. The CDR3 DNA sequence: TGTGCCAGCAGCCGCCCGACAGGGGCCGGCTACACCTTC.

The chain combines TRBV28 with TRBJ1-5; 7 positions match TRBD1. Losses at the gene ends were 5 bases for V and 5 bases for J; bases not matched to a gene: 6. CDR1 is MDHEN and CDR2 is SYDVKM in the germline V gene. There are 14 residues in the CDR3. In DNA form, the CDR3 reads TGTGCCAGCAGTACCGGGACAGCCCATCAGCCCCAGCATTTT. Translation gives CASSTGTAHQPQHF.

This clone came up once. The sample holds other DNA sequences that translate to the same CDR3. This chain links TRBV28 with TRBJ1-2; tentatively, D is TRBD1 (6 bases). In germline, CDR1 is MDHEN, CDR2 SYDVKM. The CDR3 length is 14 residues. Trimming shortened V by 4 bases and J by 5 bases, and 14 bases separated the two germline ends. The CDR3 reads CASSSTGWGYGYTF. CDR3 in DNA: TGTGCCAGCAGTTCGACAGGCTGGGGGTATGGCTACACCTTC.

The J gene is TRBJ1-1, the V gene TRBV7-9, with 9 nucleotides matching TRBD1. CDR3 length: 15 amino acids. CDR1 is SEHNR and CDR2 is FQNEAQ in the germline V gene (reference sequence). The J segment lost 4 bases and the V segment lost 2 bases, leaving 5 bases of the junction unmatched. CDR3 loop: CASSLTGTGITEAFF. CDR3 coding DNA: TGTGCCAGCAGCTTAACCGGGACAGGGATCACTGAAGCTTTCTTT.